Listed below are T cell receptor beta chains from one sample, sequenced in a study of patients and donors after allogeneic stem cell transplantation. A single record per CDR3 protein comes from TCRdb applying MiXCR to the RT-PCR reads. This table holds hundreds of thousands of distinct CDR3 sequences, under 20% found once. The sequenced material came from blood, either unsorted or a sorted T cell fraction (not recorded which). These receptors all come from a human donor who was either an allogeneic HSCT recipient or a stem cell or donor lymphocyte infusion donor (not recorded which). It is not recorded whose cells these are; they may come from a transplant donor. Both conserved end residues are part of each CDR3. D genes are given only for firm matches. The listing skips clone size in some rows; elsewhere it reads once, few, many or a size class.

v_gene: TRBV5-1
abundance: many
d_gene: NA
j_gene: TRBJ2-3
CDR3aa: CASSSLTSTDTQYF
CDR3nt: TGCGCCAGCAGCTCACTGACGAGCACAGATACGCAGTATTTT

v_gene: TRBV6-5
abundance: NA
d_gene: NA
j_gene: TRBJ1-2
CDR3aa: CASSYSFPDRPNYGYTF
CDR3nt: TGTGCCAGCAGTTATTCTTTCCCCGACAGGCCGAACTATGGCTACACCTTC

v_gene: TRBV20-1
abundance: NA
d_gene: NA
j_gene: TRBJ1-1
CDR3aa: CSARGTSRRNTEAFF
CDR3nt: TGCAGTGCCAGAGGGACATCCAGGCGGAACACTGAAGCTTTCTTT

v_gene: TRBV18
abundance: few
d_gene: TRBD1
j_gene: TRBJ1-3
CDR3aa: CASSPGDRGNTIYF
CDR3nt: TGTGCCAGCTCACCAGGGGACAGGGGAAACACCATATATTTT

v_gene: TRBV7-8
abundance: many
d_gene: TRBD2
j_gene: TRBJ2-5
CDR3aa: CASSSFPAGGLPETQYF
CDR3nt: TGTGCCAGCAGCTCCTTCCCAGCGGGAGGTTTACCGGAGACCCAGTACTTC

v_gene: TRBV5-5
abundance: few
d_gene: TRBD2
j_gene: TRBJ2-1
CDR3aa: CASSLPAGDNEQFF
CDR3nt: TGTGCCAGCAGCTTGCCAGCGGGGGACAATGAGCAGTTCTTC

v_gene: TRBV6-7
abundance: NA
d_gene: NA
j_gene: TRBJ1-1
CDR3aa: CASSYWPGHPNTEAFF
CDR3nt: TGTGCCAGCAGTTACTGGCCGGGACACCCGAACACTGAAGCTTTCTTT

v_gene: TRBV6-4
abundance: NA
d_gene: NA
j_gene: TRBJ2-1
CDR3aa: CASRRGGRQFF
CDR3nt: TGTGCCAGCAGGCGGGGAGGTAGGCAGTTCTTC

v_gene: TRBV19
abundance: NA
d_gene: NA
j_gene: TRBJ1-1
CDR3aa: CASIKSTEAFF
CDR3nt: TGTGCCAGTATAAAGTCCACTGAAGCTTTCTTT

v_gene: TRBV20-1
abundance: NA
d_gene: NA
j_gene: TRBJ1-1
CDR3aa: CSAREITGASNTEAFF
CDR3nt: TGCAGTGCTAGAGAAATTACCGGGGCCTCGAACACTGAAGCTTTCTTT

v_gene: TRBV10-3
abundance: few
d_gene: NA
j_gene: TRBJ1-2
CDR3aa: CAISESPRGGYTF
CDR3nt: TGTGCCATCAGTGAGTCCCCCAGGGGAGGCTACACCTTC

v_gene: TRBV20-1
abundance: few
d_gene: TRBD1
j_gene: TRBJ1-2
CDR3aa: CSATRQGGNYGYTF
CDR3nt: TGCAGTGCTACGCGACAGGGAGGGAACTATGGCTACACCTTC

v_gene: TRBV25-1
abundance: many
d_gene: NA
j_gene: TRBJ1-1
CDR3aa: CASSGQGGFAEAFF
CDR3nt: TGTGCCAGCAGTGGGCAGGGAGGGTTCGCTGAAGCTTTCTTT

v_gene: TRBV3-1
abundance: few
d_gene: NA
j_gene: TRBJ1-2
CDR3aa: CASSQDPNYGYTF
CDR3nt: TGTGCCAGCAGCCAAGATCCTAACTATGGCTACACCTTC

v_gene: TRBV20-1
abundance: many
d_gene: NA
j_gene: TRBJ2-7
CDR3aa: CSVPLGGRYEQYF
CDR3nt: TGCAGTGTTCCCTTGGGGGGCCGTTACGAGCAGTACTTC

v_gene: TRBV29-1
abundance: many
d_gene: TRBD2
j_gene: TRBJ2-1
CDR3aa: CSVVLAGGVNNEQFF
CDR3nt: TGCAGCGTGGTACTAGCGGGAGGAGTTAACAATGAGCAGTTCTTC

v_gene: TRBV15
abundance: NA
d_gene: TRBD1
j_gene: TRBJ1-6
CDR3aa: CATSRGQGGKRNSPLHF
CDR3nt: TGTGCCACCAGCAGGGGACAGGGCGGTAAACGTAATTCACCCCTCCACTTT

v_gene: TRBV5-8
abundance: few
d_gene: NA
j_gene: TRBJ2-2
CDR3aa: CANEQGLNTGELFF
CDR3nt: TGTGCCAACGAACAGGGCTTGAACACCGGGGAGCTGTTTTTT

v_gene: TRBV4-2
abundance: few
d_gene: TRBD2
j_gene: TRBJ2-1
CDR3aa: CASSHRGVGSGEQFF
CDR3nt: TGTGCCAGCAGCCATCGGGGAGTGGGTAGCGGGGAGCAGTTCTTC

v_gene: TRBV2
abundance: NA
d_gene: NA
j_gene: TRBJ2-1
CDR3aa: CGKRGSYNEQFF
CDR3nt: TGTGGCAAAAGGGGGTCCTACAATGAGCAGTTCTTC

v_gene: TRBV5-1
abundance: NA
d_gene: NA
j_gene: TRBJ1-2
CDR3aa: CASSRSQGNTNYGYTF
CDR3nt: TGCGCCAGCAGCCGATCTCAGGGGAACACTAACTATGGCTACACCTTC

v_gene: TRBV20-1
abundance: NA
d_gene: NA
j_gene: TRBJ2-1
CDR3aa: CSAMPGHEQFF
CDR3nt: TGCAGTGCTATGCCGGGCCATGAGCAGTTCTTC

v_gene: TRBV6-1
abundance: NA
d_gene: NA
j_gene: TRBJ2-1
CDR3aa: CASSARWNEQFF
CDR3nt: TGTGCCAGCAGTGCCAGATGGAATGAGCAGTTCTTC

v_gene: TRBV29-1
abundance: few
d_gene: NA
j_gene: TRBJ1-2
CDR3aa: CSATGYNNYGYTF
CDR3nt: TGCAGCGCCACAGGGTACAACAACTATGGCTACACCTTC

v_gene: TRBV12-3/TRBV12-4
abundance: many
d_gene: TRBD1
j_gene: TRBJ2-5
CDR3aa: CASSYDREETQYF
CDR3nt: TGTGCCAGCAGTTATGACAGGGAAGAGACCCAGTACTTC

v_gene: TRBV4-2
abundance: few
d_gene: NA
j_gene: TRBJ1-5
CDR3aa: CASSQDIRRPNQPQHF
CDR3nt: TGTGCCAGCAGCCAAGATATTCGACGGCCCAATCAGCCCCAGCATTTT

v_gene: TRBV29-1
abundance: once
d_gene: NA
j_gene: TRBJ2-5
CDR3aa: CSVVGSLSGETQYF
CDR3nt: TGCAGCGTTGTAGGTTCCTTAAGTGGGGAGACCCAGTACTTC

v_gene: TRBV18
abundance: few
d_gene: TRBD1
j_gene: TRBJ2-7
CDR3aa: CASSPKGTGLYEQYF
CDR3nt: TGTGCCAGCTCACCAAAAGGGACAGGGCTCTACGAGCAGTACTTC

v_gene: TRBV4-2
abundance: many
d_gene: TRBD1
j_gene: TRBJ2-2
CDR3aa: CASSRQGTGELFF
CDR3nt: TGTGCCAGCAGCCGACAGGGGACCGGGGAGCTGTTTTTT

v_gene: TRBV28
abundance: NA
d_gene: TRBD1
j_gene: TRBJ1-1
CDR3aa: CASSPTTGGRWNTEAFF
CDR3nt: TGTGCCAGCAGTCCGACGACAGGGGGCCGGTGGAACACTGAAGCTTTCTTT

v_gene: TRBV19
abundance: many
d_gene: TRBD1
j_gene: TRBJ1-1
CDR3aa: CASRTQGENTEAFF
CDR3nt: TGTGCCAGTAGGACTCAGGGGGAGAACACTGAAGCTTTCTTT

v_gene: TRBV6-2/TRBV6-3
abundance: few
d_gene: TRBD2
j_gene: TRBJ2-3
CDR3aa: CASSSPVLAGGSTDTQYF
CDR3nt: TGTGCCAGCAGTTCCCCTGTTTTAGCGGGGGGGAGCACAGATACGCAGTATTTT

v_gene: TRBV15
abundance: few
d_gene: NA
j_gene: TRBJ2-3
CDR3aa: CATSSVLGLWDTQYF
CDR3nt: TGTGCCACCAGCAGCGTGCTGGGACTTTGGGATACGCAGTATTTT

v_gene: TRBV12-3/TRBV12-4
abundance: many
d_gene: TRBD2
j_gene: TRBJ2-2
CDR3aa: CATTSGGAVGELFF
CDR3nt: TGTGCCACAACTAGCGGGGGGGCCGTCGGGGAGCTGTTTTTT

v_gene: TRBV15
abundance: few
d_gene: NA
j_gene: TRBJ2-3
CDR3aa: CATSRQGRKSTDTQYF
CDR3nt: TGTGCCACCAGCAGGCAGGGGCGTAAAAGCACAGATACGCAGTATTTT

v_gene: TRBV14
abundance: few
d_gene: TRBD2
j_gene: TRBJ2-1
CDR3aa: CASSPLLGLSGNEQFF
CDR3nt: TGTGCCAGCAGCCCGTTACTGGGACTAAGTGGAAATGAGCAGTTCTTC

v_gene: TRBV20-1
abundance: NA
d_gene: NA
j_gene: TRBJ1-2
CDR3aa: CSASTGANYGYTF
CDR3nt: TGCAGTGCTAGCACAGGAGCTAACTATGGCTACACCTTC

v_gene: TRBV12-3/TRBV12-4
abundance: few
d_gene: NA
j_gene: TRBJ1-3
CDR3aa: CASSRRTSSGNTIYF
CDR3nt: TGTGCCAGCAGTAGGCGGACGAGCTCTGGAAACACCATATATTTT

v_gene: TRBV7-3
abundance: NA
d_gene: TRBD2
j_gene: TRBJ2-1
CDR3aa: CASSFGTSDYNEQFF
CDR3nt: TGTGCCAGCAGCTTCGGGACTAGCGATTACAATGAGCAGTTCTTC

v_gene: TRBV5-1
abundance: many
d_gene: TRBD1
j_gene: TRBJ2-7
CDR3aa: CASSLRGQGLNEQYF
CDR3nt: TGCGCCAGCAGCCTACGGGGACAGGGATTAAACGAGCAGTACTTC

v_gene: TRBV6-2/TRBV6-3
abundance: NA
d_gene: NA
j_gene: TRBJ2-2
CDR3aa: CASSLKDTGELFF
CDR3nt: TGTGCCAGCAGTCTGAAAGACACCGGGGAGCTGTTTTTT

v_gene: TRBV7-7
abundance: few
d_gene: NA
j_gene: TRBJ2-3
CDR3aa: CASSLVGGAADTQYF
CDR3nt: TGTGCCAGCAGCTTAGTTGGGGGCGCAGCAGATACGCAGTATTTT

v_gene: TRBV20-1
abundance: NA
d_gene: NA
j_gene: TRBJ2-1
CDR3aa: CSAISARLPYNEQFF
CDR3nt: TGCAGTGCTATTTCGGCCCGCTTGCCATACAATGAGCAGTTCTTC

v_gene: TRBV20-1
abundance: NA
d_gene: TRBD2
j_gene: TRBJ2-5
CDR3aa: CSARDPGLGRSQYF
CDR3nt: TGCAGTGCTAGAGACCCGGGACTCGGGAGGTCCCAGTACTTC

v_gene: TRBV20-1
abundance: few
d_gene: TRBD2
j_gene: TRBJ2-1
CDR3aa: CSARREIINEQFF
CDR3nt: TGCAGTGCTCGGCGGGAGATAATCAATGAGCAGTTCTTC

v_gene: TRBV24-1
abundance: NA
d_gene: NA
j_gene: TRBJ1-2
CDR3aa: CATRSPPQENYGYTF
CDR3nt: TGTGCCACCAGATCACCTCCACAGGAAAACTATGGCTACACCTTC